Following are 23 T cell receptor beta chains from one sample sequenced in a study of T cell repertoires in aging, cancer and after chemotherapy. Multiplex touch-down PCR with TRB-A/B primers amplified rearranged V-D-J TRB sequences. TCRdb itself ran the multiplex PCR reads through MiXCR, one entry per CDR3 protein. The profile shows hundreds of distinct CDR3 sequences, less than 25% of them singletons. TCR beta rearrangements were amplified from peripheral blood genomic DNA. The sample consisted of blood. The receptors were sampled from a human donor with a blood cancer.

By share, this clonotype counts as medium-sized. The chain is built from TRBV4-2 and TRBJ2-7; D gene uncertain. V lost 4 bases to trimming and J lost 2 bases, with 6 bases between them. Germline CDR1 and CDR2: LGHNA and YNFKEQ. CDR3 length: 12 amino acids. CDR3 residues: CASSRTPYEQYF. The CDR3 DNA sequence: TGTGCCAGCAGCCGCACCCCCTACGAGCAGTACTTC.

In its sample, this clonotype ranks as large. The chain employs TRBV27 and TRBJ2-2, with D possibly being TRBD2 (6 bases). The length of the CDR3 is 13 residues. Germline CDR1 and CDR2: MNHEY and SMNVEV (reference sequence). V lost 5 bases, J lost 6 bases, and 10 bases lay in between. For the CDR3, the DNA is TGTGCCAGCAGTCACCCGGGGGCCGGGGAGCTGTTTTTT. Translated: CASSHPGAGELFF.

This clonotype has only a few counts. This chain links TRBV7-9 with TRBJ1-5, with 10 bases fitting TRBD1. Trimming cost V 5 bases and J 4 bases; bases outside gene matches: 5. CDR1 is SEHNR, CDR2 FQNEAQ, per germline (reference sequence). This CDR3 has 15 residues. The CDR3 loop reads CASSNTDRGNQPQHF. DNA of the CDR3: TGTGCCAGCAGCAACACGGACAGGGGGAATCAGCCCCAGCATTTT.

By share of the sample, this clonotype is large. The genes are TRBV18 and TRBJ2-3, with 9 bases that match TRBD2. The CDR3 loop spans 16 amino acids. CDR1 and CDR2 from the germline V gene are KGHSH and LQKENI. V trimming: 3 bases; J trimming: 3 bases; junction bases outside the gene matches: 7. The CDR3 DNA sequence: TGTGCCAGCTCACCCCCCCTGGCGGGAGGGACAGATACGCAGTATTTT. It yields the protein CASSPPLAGGTDTQYF.

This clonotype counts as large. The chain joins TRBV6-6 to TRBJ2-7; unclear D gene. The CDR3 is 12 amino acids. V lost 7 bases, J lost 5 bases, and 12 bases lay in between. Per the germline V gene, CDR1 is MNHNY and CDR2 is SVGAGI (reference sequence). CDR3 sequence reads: CASTDFPHEQYF. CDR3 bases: TGTGCCAGCACCGACTTCCCCCACGAGCAGTACTTC.

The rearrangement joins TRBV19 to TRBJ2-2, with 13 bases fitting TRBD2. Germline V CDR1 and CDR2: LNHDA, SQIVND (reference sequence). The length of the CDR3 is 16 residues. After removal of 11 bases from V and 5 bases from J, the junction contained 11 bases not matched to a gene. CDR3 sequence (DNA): TGTGCCTGGAGAACCGGACTAGCGGGAGCAACCGGGGAGCTGTTTTTT. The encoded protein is CAWRTGLAGATGELFF.

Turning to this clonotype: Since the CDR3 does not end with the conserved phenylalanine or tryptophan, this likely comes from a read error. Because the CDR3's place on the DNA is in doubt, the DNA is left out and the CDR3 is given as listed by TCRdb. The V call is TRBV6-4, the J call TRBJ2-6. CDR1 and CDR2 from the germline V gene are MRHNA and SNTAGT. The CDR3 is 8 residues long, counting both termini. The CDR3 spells CASSDSNL.

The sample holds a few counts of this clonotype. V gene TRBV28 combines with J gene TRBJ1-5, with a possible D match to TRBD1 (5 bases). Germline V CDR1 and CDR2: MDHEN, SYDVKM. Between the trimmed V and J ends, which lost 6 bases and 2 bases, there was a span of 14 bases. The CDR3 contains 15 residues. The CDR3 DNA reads TGTGCCAGCAGCGGGGGGGGGTCAGGCAATCAGCCCCAGCATTTT. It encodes CASSGGGSGNQPQHF.

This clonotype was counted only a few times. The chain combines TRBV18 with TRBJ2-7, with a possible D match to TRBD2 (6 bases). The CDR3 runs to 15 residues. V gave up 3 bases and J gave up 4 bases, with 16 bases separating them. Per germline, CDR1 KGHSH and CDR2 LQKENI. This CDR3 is CASSPGEAPRYEQYF. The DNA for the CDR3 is TGTGCCAGCTCACCTGGGGAGGCCCCGAGGTACGAGCAGTACTTC.

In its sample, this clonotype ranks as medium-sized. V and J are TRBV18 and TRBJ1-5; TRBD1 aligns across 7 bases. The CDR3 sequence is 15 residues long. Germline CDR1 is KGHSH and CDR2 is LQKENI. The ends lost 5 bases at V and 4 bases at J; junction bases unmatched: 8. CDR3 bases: TGTGCCAGCTCAGCTCGGGACAGTTCTAATCAGCCCCAGCATTTT. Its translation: CASSARDSSNQPQHF.

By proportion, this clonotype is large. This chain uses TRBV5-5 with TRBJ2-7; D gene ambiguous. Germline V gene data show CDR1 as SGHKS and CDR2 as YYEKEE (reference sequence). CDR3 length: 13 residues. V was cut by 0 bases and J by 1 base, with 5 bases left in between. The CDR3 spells CASSLAASYEQYF. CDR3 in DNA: TGTGCCAGCAGCTTGGCGGCTTCCTACGAGCAGTACTTC.

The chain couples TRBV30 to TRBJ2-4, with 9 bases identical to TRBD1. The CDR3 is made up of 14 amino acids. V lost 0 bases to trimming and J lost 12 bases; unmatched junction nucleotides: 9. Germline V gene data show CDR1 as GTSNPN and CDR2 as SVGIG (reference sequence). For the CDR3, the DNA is TGTGCCTGGAGTGTAGGGACAGGGAATTTGGCTCAGTACTTC. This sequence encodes CAWSVGTGNLAQYF.

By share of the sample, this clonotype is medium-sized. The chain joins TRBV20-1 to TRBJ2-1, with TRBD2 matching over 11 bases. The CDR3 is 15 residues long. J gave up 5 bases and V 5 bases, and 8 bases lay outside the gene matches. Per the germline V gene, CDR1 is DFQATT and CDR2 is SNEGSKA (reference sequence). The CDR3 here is CSALSGLAGHNEQFF. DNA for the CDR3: TGCAGTGCTTTATCCGGACTAGCGGGTCACAATGAGCAGTTCTTC.

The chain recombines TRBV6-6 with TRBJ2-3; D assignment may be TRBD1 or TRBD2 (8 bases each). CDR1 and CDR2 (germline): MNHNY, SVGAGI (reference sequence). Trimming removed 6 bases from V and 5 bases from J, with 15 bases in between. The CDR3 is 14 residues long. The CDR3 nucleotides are TGTGCCAGCAGGGGACAGGCGGGAGGAGATACGCAGTATTTT. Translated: CASRGQAGGDTQYF.

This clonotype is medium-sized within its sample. This CDR3 is CASSLSVNVAYEQYF. DNA for the CDR3: TGTGCCAGCAGCCTGTCCGTGAACGTAGCCTACGAGCAGTACTTC. This chain uses TRBV7-2 with TRBJ2-7; D unresolved. The CDR3 loop spans 15 amino acids. V was pared by 5 bases and J by 2 bases, with 16 bases between. Germline CDR1 and CDR2: SGHTA and FQGNSA.

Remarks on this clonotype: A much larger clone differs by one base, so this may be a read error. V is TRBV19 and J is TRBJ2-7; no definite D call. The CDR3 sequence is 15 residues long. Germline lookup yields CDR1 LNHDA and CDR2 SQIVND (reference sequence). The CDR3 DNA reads TGTGCCAGTATTATAGATTTCGGCGGAGCCTACGAGCAGTACTTC. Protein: CASIIDFGGAYEQYF.

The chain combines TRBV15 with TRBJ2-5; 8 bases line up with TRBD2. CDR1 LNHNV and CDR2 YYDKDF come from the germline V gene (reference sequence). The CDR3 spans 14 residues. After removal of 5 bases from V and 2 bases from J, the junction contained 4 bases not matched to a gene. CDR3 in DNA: TGTGCCACCAGCCTAGCGGGCTCTCAAGAGACCCAGTACTTC. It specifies CATSLAGSQETQYF.

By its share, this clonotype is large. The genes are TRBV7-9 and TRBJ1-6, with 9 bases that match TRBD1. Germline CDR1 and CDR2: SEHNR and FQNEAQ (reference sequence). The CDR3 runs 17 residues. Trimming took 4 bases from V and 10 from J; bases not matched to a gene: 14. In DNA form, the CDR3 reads TGTGCCAGCAGCTCTCACGACTCACAGGGGGCCAAATCACCCCTCCACTTT. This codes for CASSSHDSQGAKSPLHF.

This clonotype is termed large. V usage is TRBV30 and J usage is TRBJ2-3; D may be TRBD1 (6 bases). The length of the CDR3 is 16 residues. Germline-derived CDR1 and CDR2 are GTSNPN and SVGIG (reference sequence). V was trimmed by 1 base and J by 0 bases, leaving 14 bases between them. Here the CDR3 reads CAWSEGGGPSTDTQYF. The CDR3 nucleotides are TGTGCCTGGAGTGAAGGGGGTGGACCTAGCACAGATACGCAGTATTTT.

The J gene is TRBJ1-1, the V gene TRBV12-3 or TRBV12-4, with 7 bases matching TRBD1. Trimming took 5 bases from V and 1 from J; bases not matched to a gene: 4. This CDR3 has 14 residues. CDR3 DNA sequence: TGTGCCAGCAGTGAGGGACAGTGGAACACTGAAGCTTTCTTT. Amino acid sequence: CASSEGQWNTEAFF.

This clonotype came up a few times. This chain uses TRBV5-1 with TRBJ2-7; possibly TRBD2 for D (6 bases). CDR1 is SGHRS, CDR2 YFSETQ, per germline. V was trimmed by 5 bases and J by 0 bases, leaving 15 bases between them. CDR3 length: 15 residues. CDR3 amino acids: CASRGGVSASYEQYF. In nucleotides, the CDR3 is TGCGCCAGCAGGGGGGGAGTCTCAGCCTCCTACGAGCAGTACTTC.

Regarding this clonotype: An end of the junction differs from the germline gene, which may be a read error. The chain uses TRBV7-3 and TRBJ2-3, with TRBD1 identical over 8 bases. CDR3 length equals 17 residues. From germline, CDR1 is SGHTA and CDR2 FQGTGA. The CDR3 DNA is TGTGCCAGAAGCTCGATCCTTGGACAGGGTGGCACAGATACGCAGTATTTT. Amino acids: CARSSILGQGGTDTQYF. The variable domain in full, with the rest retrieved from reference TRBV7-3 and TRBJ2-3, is GAGVSQTPSNKVTEKGKYVELRCDPISGHTALYWYRQSLGQGPEFLIYFQGTGAADDSGLPNDRFFAVRPEGSVSTLKIQRTERGDSAVYLCARSSILGQGGTDTQYFGPGTRLTVL.

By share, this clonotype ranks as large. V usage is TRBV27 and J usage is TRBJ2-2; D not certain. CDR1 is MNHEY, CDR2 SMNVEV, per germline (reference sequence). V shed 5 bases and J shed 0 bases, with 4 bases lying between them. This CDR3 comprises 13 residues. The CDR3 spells CASSPSNTGELFF. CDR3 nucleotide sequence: TGTGCCAGCAGTCCGTCGAACACCGGGGAGCTGTTTTTT.